This T cell receptor beta chain was found in a study of neoadjuvant nivolumab and ipilimumab in lung cancer. Overall study: Nivolumab 3 mg/kg was given days 1, 15 and 29, plus ipilimumab 1 mg/kg day 1 in combination. Study-level points and caveats: TCR sequencing covered a small number of samples. Pathologic regression was not significantly tied to TCR clonality. Resected-tumor TCR richness correlated positively with pretherapy blood richness.

Profiling relied on immunoSEQ multiplex PCR, and the TCRdb table lists in-frame clones only, not all of them. This table has some 1,500 clones, about 80% appearing once. Germline CDR1 and CDR2: MDHEN and SYDVKM. There are 14 residues in the CDR3. Trimming took 1 base from V and 13 from J, leaving 17 bases between them. Comment on this clone: Its antigen is undetermined.

The TCR was taken from an adult with non-small cell lung cancer. Source: tumor tissue, taken before neoadjuvant nivolumab, alone or with ipilimumab. V is TRBV28 and J is TRBJ2-1; D may be TRBD2 (5 bases). This CDR3 is CASSLFTGVGGQFF. In DNA, the CDR3 is TGTGCCAGCAGTTTATTCACCGGGGTGGGCGGACAGTTCTTC.